A single sample gave rise to the 16 T cell receptor beta chains below, sequenced in a study of T cells in Graves' hyperthyroidism and ophthalmopathy. TCR beta CDR3 sequences were amplified from RNA transcripts. A set of HTBI primers served as the primers for a first-round RT-PCR of the TCR CDR3. TCRdb reprocessed the multiplex PCR reads via MiXCR and lists one record per CDR3 protein. Of around 450,000 distinct CDR3 sequences in the sample, 15% to 19% were seen once. The sequencing input was blood. The receptors were sampled from a woman between 18 and 30 years old with Graves' hyperthyroidism.

The genes are TRBV27 and TRBJ2-3; tentative D call: TRBD1 (5 bases). Germline V gene data show CDR1 as MNHEY and CDR2 as SMNVEV (reference sequence). This CDR3 spans 14 amino acids. Trimming removed 7 bases at V and 2 bases at J, with 13 bases between. This CDR3 is CASKKGRVTDTQYF. The CDR3 DNA reads as TGTGCCAGCAAGAAGGGGCGCGTCACAGATACGCAGTATTTT.

The V gene is TRBV3-1, the J gene TRBJ1-1; no clear D gene. CDR3 length equals 13 residues. From germline, CDR1 is LGHDT and CDR2 YNNKEL (reference sequence). V was cut by 4 bases and J by 5 bases, with 11 bases left in between. The CDR3 reads CASSPVSGTEAFF. The CDR3, as DNA: TGTGCCAGCAGCCCGGTGTCAGGAACTGAAGCTTTCTTT.

The rearrangement uses TRBV5-1 and TRBJ2-5; a weak D match, TRBD2 (5 bases). This CDR3 is built from 14 residues. CDR1 is SGHRS, CDR2 YFSETQ, per germline. Trimming removed 2 bases from V and 2 bases from J, with 10 bases in between. CDR3 amino acids: CASSLFPGQETQYF. In nucleotides, the CDR3 is TGCGCCAGCAGCTTATTCCCGGGACAAGAGACCCAGTACTTC.

This clonotype was seen many times. The J gene is TRBJ2-1, the V gene TRBV6-1; 7 bases line up with TRBD2. This CDR3 has 14 amino acids. V shed 5 bases, J shed 10 bases, and the junction held 11 bases outside the gene matches. CDR1 MNHNS and CDR2 SASEGT come from the germline V gene. CDR3 sequence: CASSYKLAGVEQFF. In nucleotides, the CDR3 is TGTGCCAGCAGTTACAAGTTGGCGGGAGTCGAGCAGTTCTTC.

The V call is TRBV9, the J call TRBJ1-2; D possibly corresponds to TRBD1 (5 bases). CDR1 and CDR2 from the germline V gene are SGDLS and YYNGEE. With 3 bases removed from V and 1 base from J, the gap between germline ends came to 13 bases. There are 15 residues in the CDR3. CDR3 nucleotide sequence: TGTGCCAGCAGCGCGGGACTCATTCTTAACTATGGCTACACCTTC. This translates into CASSAGLILNYGYTF.

The table lists this clonotype with many counts. The rearrangement joins TRBV12-3 or TRBV12-4 to TRBJ2-1; D may match TRBD1 or TRBD2 (5 bases each). This CDR3 contains 18 residues. The V end was cut by 3 bases, the J end by 0 bases, with 18 bases between. CDR3 in amino acids: CASSFLFAPGPSYNEQFF. CDR3 coding DNA: TGTGCCAGCAGTTTCCTTTTCGCTCCGGGGCCCTCCTACAATGAGCAGTTCTTC.

The CDR3 is CASSNGGIPGNYGYTF. The DNA for the CDR3 is TGTGCCAGTAGTAACGGGGGGATCCCCGGTAACTATGGCTACACCTTC. V usage is TRBV19 and J usage is TRBJ1-2; D possibly corresponds to TRBD1 (5 bases). Germline-derived CDR1 and CDR2 are LNHDA and SQIVND (reference sequence). CDR3 length: 16 amino acids. Trimming left V 4 bases short and J 1 base short, with 16 bases between.

This clonotype was recorded many times. This chain connects TRBV12-3 or TRBV12-4 to TRBJ2-2; the D gene could be TRBD1 or TRBD2 (5 bases each). Trimming took off 6 bases at V and 5 bases at J, with 16 bases between the two ends. CDR3 length: 15 amino acids. The CDR3 is CASRGDPGPTGELFF. CDR3 DNA: TGTGCCAGCAGGGGGGATCCCGGCCCTACCGGGGAGCTGTTTTTT.

This clonotype was detected ten times or more. J is TRBJ2-3 and V is TRBV6-1, with a tentative D call TRBD2 (7 bases). Germline CDR1 reads MNHNS; CDR2 reads SASEGT. CDR3 length: 17 residues. Trimming stripped 2 bases from V and 3 bases from J, with 18 bases between. Written as DNA, the CDR3 is TGTGCCAGCAGTGAAATTGGAGGGGGGGCCTCGACAGATACGCAGTATTTT. Protein: CASSEIGGGASTDTQYF.

This clonotype has ten or more counts. V and J are TRBV29-1 and TRBJ1-1; perhaps TRBD1 as D (5 bases). Germline V gives CDR1 SQVTM, CDR2 ANQGSEA. The length of the CDR3 is 13 residues. Trimming removed 7 bases at V and 6 bases at J, with 18 bases between. The CDR3 region has the DNA TGCAGCGCAGACAGTTGGAGTTGGGCTGAAGCTTTCTTT. This sequence encodes CSADSWSWAEAFF.

The chain combines TRBV24-1 with TRBJ1-2, with 7 positions matching TRBD1. V was clipped by 1 base and J by 6 bases; unmatched bases: 1. The CDR3 is 13 amino acids. The germline V gene has CDR1 KGHDR and CDR2 SFDVKD. CDR3 nucleotide sequence: TGTGCCACCAGTGATTTTACAGGGGATGGCTACACCTTC. Residues: CATSDFTGDGYTF.

V usage is TRBV11-2 and J usage is TRBJ2-5, with 9 bases matching TRBD1. The germline V gene has CDR1 SGHAT and CDR2 FQNNGV. V shed 4 bases, J shed 5 bases, and the junction held 14 bases outside the gene matches. This CDR3 is 17 amino acids long. The DNA of the CDR3 is TGTGCCAGCAGCTCGATGCCCGGGACAGGGAGAGGGGAGACCCAGTACTTC. This gives the protein CASSSMPGTGRGETQYF.

This clonotype was detected ten times or more. This chain connects TRBV15 to TRBJ2-1; D is perhaps TRBD2 (6 bases). Germline CDR1 LNHNV, CDR2 YYDKDF (reference sequence). Trimming cost V 1 base and J 4 bases, with 14 bases left between them. There are 16 residues in the CDR3. The CDR3 reads CATSRVRQGGYNEQFF. In DNA form, the CDR3 reads TGTGCCACCAGCAGAGTCAGGCAGGGAGGATACAATGAGCAGTTCTTC.

This clonotype was counted many times. The chain couples TRBV7-2 to TRBJ2-3; 7 nucleotides line up with TRBD1. The CDR3 has 17 residues. Germline lookup yields CDR1 SGHTA and CDR2 FQGNSA. The J segment lost 8 bases and the V segment lost 5 bases, leaving 19 bases of the junction unmatched. CDR3 coding DNA: TGTGCCAGCAGCCCCTCCCCGGGACAGACGGATCCAGTTACGCAGTATTTT. Protein sequence: CASSPSPGQTDPVTQYF.

This clonotype was counted ten times or more. The V gene is TRBV20-1, the J gene TRBJ2-5; TRBD2 agrees at 10 bases. The CDR3 consists of 15 residues. V shed 6 bases and J 5 bases; nucleotides not matched to a gene: 12. CDR1 is DFQATT and CDR2 is SNEGSKA in the germline V gene (reference sequence). The CDR3 sequence is CSAVDLAGVGETQYF. The CDR3 DNA sequence: TGCAGTGCCGTTGACCTAGCGGGGGTGGGGGAGACCCAGTACTTC.

The V gene is TRBV15, the J gene TRBJ1-5, with a tentative D call TRBD1 (5 bases). CDR3 length: 15 amino acids. Germline CDR1 is LNHNV and CDR2 is YYDKDF (reference sequence). V gave up 2 bases and J gave up 7 bases, with 15 bases separating them. The CDR3 loop reads CATSRSGGGSQPQHF. The CDR3 DNA reads TGTGCCACCAGCAGATCTGGGGGGGGTTCGCAGCCCCAGCATTTT.